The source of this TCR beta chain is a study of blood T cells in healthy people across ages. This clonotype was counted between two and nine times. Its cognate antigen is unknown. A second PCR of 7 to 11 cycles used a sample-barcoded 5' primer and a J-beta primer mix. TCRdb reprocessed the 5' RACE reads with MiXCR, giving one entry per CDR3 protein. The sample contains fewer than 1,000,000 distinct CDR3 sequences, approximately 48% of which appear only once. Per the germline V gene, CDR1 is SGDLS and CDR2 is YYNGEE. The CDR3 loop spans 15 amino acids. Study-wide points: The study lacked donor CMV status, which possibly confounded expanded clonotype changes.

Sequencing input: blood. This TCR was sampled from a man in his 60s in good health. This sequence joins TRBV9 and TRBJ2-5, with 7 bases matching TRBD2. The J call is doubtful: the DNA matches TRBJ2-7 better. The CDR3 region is CASSVGGSHRYEQYF. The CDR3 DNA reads TGTGCCAGCAGCGTGGGGGGGTCCCACCGCTACGAGCAGTACTTC.